The 31 T cell receptor beta chains below all came from one sample that was sequenced in a study of PD-1 blockade in classical Hodgkin lymphoma. Every patient relapsed after autologous stem cell transplantation, and brentuximab vedotin exposure varied. TCRdb keeps only in-frame clones here, not all; method: immunoSEQ multiplex PCR. The repertoire consists of tens of thousands of clones, with 75% to 90% occurring once and the leading ten covering roughly a tenth. The sample was peripheral blood mononuclear cells (PBMCs), taken before the second cycle of nivolumab. The source is a human donor with classical Hodgkin lymphoma.

In its sample, this clone was seen a few times. This chain connects TRBV7-9 to TRBJ2-3; TRBD2 matches 15 bases. The CDR3 is 16 amino acids. From germline, CDR1 is SEHNR and CDR2 FQNEAQ (reference sequence). Losses at the gene ends were 5 bases for V and 6 bases for J; bases not matched to a gene: 6. The CDR3 protein is CASSRTSGRAADTQYF. CDR3 nucleotide sequence: TGTGCCAGCAGCCGGACTAGCGGGAGGGCGGCGGATACGCAGTATTTT. Based on the CDR3 plus reference TRBV7-9 and TRBJ2-3, the full variable domain is DTGVSQNPRHKITKRGQNVTFRCDPISEHNRLYWYRQTLGQGPEFLTYFQNEAQLEKSRLLSDRFSAERPKGSFSTLEIQRTEQGDSAMYLCASSRTSGRAADTQYFGPGTRLTVL.

This clone occurred once. The rearrangement joins TRBV7-9 to TRBJ2-5; 13 bases align to TRBD2. In germline, CDR1 is SEHNR, CDR2 FQNEAQ (reference sequence). Trimming at V came to 4 bases and at J to 5 bases, leaving 10 bases not matched to a gene. The CDR3 totals 17 residues. CDR3 amino acids: CASSSRGLAGAVETQYF. The CDR3 nucleotides are TGTGCCAGCAGCTCCCGAGGACTAGCGGGAGCCGTTGAGACCCAGTACTTC.

This rearrangement joins TRBV25-1 to TRBJ2-5, with D possibly matching TRBD2 (6 bases). This CDR3 has 16 residues. V lost 2 bases and J 2 bases, leaving 15 bases between the germline ends. The germline gives CDR1 MGHDK, CDR2 SYGVNS. This chain's CDR3 is CASSERAWSGQETQYF. CDR3 in DNA: TGTGCCAGCAGTGAAAGGGCCTGGAGCGGGCAAGAGACCCAGTACTTC.

This clone has only one observation. The chain employs TRBV19 and TRBJ2-3; D possibly corresponds to TRBD2 (6 bases). Per germline, CDR1 LNHDA and CDR2 SQIVND (reference sequence). This CDR3 comprises 14 residues. With 6 bases removed from V and 3 bases from J, the gap between germline ends came to 13 bases. CDR3 loop: CASRRGSGTDTQYF. DNA for the CDR3: TGTGCCAGTAGACGGGGGTCCGGAACAGATACGCAGTATTTT.

V and J are TRBV19 and TRBJ1-1; tentatively, D is TRBD1 (5 bases). Trimming shortened V by 3 bases and J by 0 bases, and 11 bases separated the two germline ends. This CDR3 region has 15 residues. CDR1 LNHDA and CDR2 SQIVND come from the germline V gene (reference sequence). The CDR3 DNA reads as TGTGCCAGTAGTATGGGACGGCTAATGAACACTGAAGCTTTCTTT. This sequence encodes CASSMGRLMNTEAFF.

The genes are TRBV5-4 and TRBJ1-2, with a weak D call TRBD1 (5 bases). The CDR3 loop spans 17 amino acids. The V and J ends lost 4 bases and 5 bases respectively, with 24 bases between them. CDR1 SGHNT and CDR2 YYREEE come from the germline V gene (reference sequence). In DNA form, the CDR3 reads TGTGCCAGCAGCCGTGGGGTATATCAGACAGAGTTGTATGGCTACACCTTC. Amino acids: CASSRGVYQTELYGYTF.

The sample holds a few counts of this clone. This chain links TRBV2 with TRBJ1-2; D ambiguous. CDR1 SNHLY and CDR2 FYNNEI come from the germline V gene. The V and J ends lost 1 base and 8 bases respectively, with 11 bases between them. CDR3 length: 13 residues. DNA of the CDR3: TGTGCCAGCAGTGAAGGGATGCTTGCGGGCTACACCTTC. It specifies CASSEGMLAGYTF.

This clone was recorded only once. CDR3 protein: CASSAWDRGEQYF. The CDR3 coding sequence is TGTGCCAGCAGCGCCTGGGACCGGGGAGAGCAGTACTTC. This rearrangement joins TRBV11-2 to TRBJ2-7, with D perhaps given as TRBD1 or TRBD2 (5 bases each). CDR1 SGHAT and CDR2 FQNNGV come from the germline V gene. With 5 bases removed from V and 7 bases from J, the gap between germline ends came to 15 bases. This CDR3 has 13 residues.

The rearrangement joins TRBV4-1 to TRBJ2-1, with 9 bases matching TRBD1. The CDR3 spans 15 residues. Germline loops: CDR1 MGHRA, CDR2 YSYEKL. The ends lost 2 bases at V and 12 bases at J; junction bases unmatched: 11. This CDR3 reads CASSQIQGARRRQFF. The CDR3 coding sequence is TGCGCCAGCAGCCAAATACAGGGGGCAAGGAGAAGGCAGTTCTTC.

The chain is built from TRBV6-1 and TRBJ2-1; 11 bases are shared with TRBD2. The germline CDR1 and CDR2 sequences are MNHNS and SASEGT. V shed 0 bases, J shed 3 bases, and the junction held 4 bases outside the gene matches. The CDR3 sequence is 17 residues long. The CDR3 coding sequence is TGTGCCAGCAGTGAAGCGCTTGGACTAGCGGGCTACAATGAGCAGTTCTTC. Amino acid sequence: CASSEALGLAGYNEQFF.

The chain combines TRBV7-8 with TRBJ2-5; TRBD1 matches at 7 bases. The length of the CDR3 is 13 residues. Germline loops: CDR1 SGHVS, CDR2 FQNEAQ. The V gene end was trimmed by 4 bases and the J gene end by 2 bases; junction bases not matched to a gene: 1. CDR3 coding DNA: TGTGCCAGCAGCTCGGGACAGCAAGAGACCCAGTACTTC. Protein: CASSSGQQETQYF.

This clone was seen a handful of times. The chain combines TRBV2 with TRBJ2-7; 8 bases are shared with TRBD1. The CDR3 covers 13 residues. The germline V gene has CDR1 SNHLY and CDR2 FYNNEI. Losses at the gene ends were 5 bases for V and 4 bases for J; bases not matched to a gene: 4. The CDR3 spells CASSLTGGYEQYF. CDR3 nucleotides: TGTGCCAGCAGTCTCACAGGGGGTTACGAGCAGTACTTC.

This clone was observed a handful of times. The gene calls are TRBV5-6 and TRBJ2-2; possibly TRBD1 for D (5 bases). CDR1 is SGHDT and CDR2 is YYEEEE in the germline V gene. CDR3 length: 16 amino acids. V lost 2 bases, J lost 5 bases, and 16 bases lay in between. This CDR3 reads CASSLGRRVLTGELFF. The CDR3 nucleotides are TGTGCCAGCAGCTTAGGTCGCAGGGTTTTGACCGGGGAGCTGTTTTTT.

This chain uses TRBV6-4 with TRBJ1-1; D may be TRBD1 (6 bases). V was shortened by 0 bases and J by 4 bases, with 9 bases between the two germline ends. The CDR3 is 14 residues long. Germline V CDR1 and CDR2: MRHNA, SNTAGT. The CDR3 DNA sequence: TGTGCCAGCAGTGACTCTTCCAGGGGCACTGAAGCTTTCTTT. Encoded protein: CASSDSSRGTEAFF.

The V call is TRBV6-5, the J call TRBJ2-7, with 7 nucleotides matching TRBD1. The CDR3 sequence is 14 residues long. The germline gives CDR1 MNHEY, CDR2 SVGAGI. Trimming took 0 bases from V and 3 from J; bases not matched to a gene: 2. CDR3 sequence (DNA): TGTGCCAGCAGTTACTCGGGACAGAGCTACGAGCAGTACTTC. Protein sequence: CASSYSGQSYEQYF.

This sequence joins TRBV7-6 and TRBJ2-1, with 11 positions matching TRBD2. Germline assignment: CDR1 SGHVS and CDR2 FNYEAQ. This CDR3 region has 17 residues. V trimming: 1 base; J trimming: 3 bases; junction bases outside the gene matches: 5. CDR3 protein: CASSLDGTSGHYNEQFF. In DNA form, the CDR3 reads TGTGCCAGCAGCTTAGATGGGACTAGCGGCCACTACAATGAGCAGTTCTTC.

This chain's CDR3 is CASSQEGRTLYNEQFF. The CDR3 DNA is TGCGCCAGCAGCCAAGAAGGACGAACCCTCTACAATGAGCAGTTCTTC. The chain recombines TRBV4-1 with TRBJ2-1, with unresolved D. Germline loops: CDR1 MGHRA, CDR2 YSYEKL. V lost 0 bases to trimming and J lost 3 bases, with 12 bases between them. The CDR3 extends over 16 amino acids.

The rearrangement joins TRBV29-1 to TRBJ2-5, with 8 bases aligning to TRBD1. The DNA matches TRBJ2-7 better at its end, which makes the J call doubtful. Germline CDR1 reads SQVTM; CDR2 reads ANQGSEA. The CDR3 is 13 residues long. The CDR3 protein is CSVNGQGADEQYF. CDR3 DNA: TGCAGCGTTAACGGTCAGGGGGCCGACGAGCAGTACTTC.

V and J are TRBV11-2 and TRBJ1-1, with TRBD1 identical over 8 bases. Trimming removed 4 bases from V and 4 bases from J; junction bases left unmatched: 5. This CDR3 region has 14 residues. Germline assignment: CDR1 SGHAT and CDR2 FQNNGV. CDR3 nucleotides: TGTGCCAGCAGCTCCAGACAGGGGCCCACTGAAGCTTTCTTT. As protein: CASSSRQGPTEAFF.

The rearrangement joins TRBV7-9 to TRBJ2-1; D is unclear. The CDR3 contains 15 residues. Germline V lookup: CDR1 SEHNR, CDR2 FQNEAQ (reference sequence). The V and J ends lost 3 bases and 0 bases respectively, with 9 bases between them. The chain's CDR3 is CASSFGPSSYNEQFF. CDR3 DNA sequence: TGTGCCAGCAGCTTTGGTCCGAGCTCCTACAATGAGCAGTTCTTC.

This clone was recorded once. The chain joins TRBV29-1 to TRBJ1-2; tentatively, D is TRBD1 (6 bases). This CDR3 contains 12 residues. The V gene's germline CDR1 is SQVTM and CDR2 ANQGSEA. With 6 bases removed from V and 8 bases from J, the gap between germline ends came to 16 bases. The CDR3 loop reads CSVPIQGGGYTF. CDR3 DNA sequence: TGCAGCGTCCCAATACAGGGCGGGGGCTACACCTTC.

V gene TRBV11-2 combines with J gene TRBJ2-3; 8 bases are a match to TRBD2. V lost 8 bases and J lost 2; bases outside the gene matches: 6. The CDR3 totals 14 residues. From germline, CDR1 is SGHAT and CDR2 FQNNGV. In DNA form, the CDR3 reads TGTGCCAGCCGTCGGGAGGGCCTCACAGATACGCAGTATTTT. Translation gives CASRREGLTDTQYF.

This clone has only a few counts. The chain has TRBV6-5 and TRBJ1-2, with 7 bases matching TRBD1. This CDR3 comprises 14 residues. Unmatched junction bases numbered 9, after V lost 4 bases and J lost 7 bases. Per germline, CDR1 MNHEY and CDR2 SVGAGI. The CDR3 DNA follows: TGTGCCAGCAGTTCCGACAGGGCGTGGGTTGGCTACACCTTC. It specifies CASSSDRAWVGYTF.

The V and J genes are TRBV15 and TRBJ2-7, with 10 nucleotides matching TRBD2. From germline, CDR1 is LNHNV and CDR2 YYDKDF (reference sequence). The CDR3 spans 15 residues. J gave up 7 bases and V 2 bases, and 8 bases lay outside the gene matches. The DNA of the CDR3 is TGTGCCACCAGCAGACCGGGACTAGCGCTTAAAGAGCAGTACTTC. It is translated as CATSRPGLALKEQYF.

V and J are TRBV27 and TRBJ2-1; 11 bases match TRBD2. CDR1 is MNHEY, CDR2 SMNVEV, per germline (reference sequence). The CDR3 length is 16 residues. J gave up 0 bases and V 9 bases, and 7 bases lay outside the gene matches. The chain's CDR3 is CARTLAGGPSYNEQFF. CDR3 bases: TGTGCCAGGACCTTAGCGGGAGGGCCCTCCTACAATGAGCAGTTCTTC.

The chain recombines TRBV5-6 with TRBJ1-6; D gene ambiguous. This CDR3 has 18 amino acids. From germline, CDR1 is SGHDT and CDR2 YYEEEE. The ends were cut back, 0 bases at V and 2 bases at J, with 15 bases in the middle. The CDR3 coding sequence is TGTGCCAGCAGCTTGGTAGCGGGGTTATACGCCTATAATTCACCCCTCCACTTT. This gives the protein CASSLVAGLYAYNSPLHF.

A note on this clone: Compared with germline, one end of the junction differs, possibly owing to a read error. CDR3 region: CASSPQSGLSSEF. The CDR3 region has the DNA TGTGCCAGCTCACCACAATCGGGACTCTCTTCGGAGTTT. This chain uses TRBV18 with TRBJ1-4, with D perhaps TRBD1 (5 bases). CDR3 length equals 13 residues. Per germline, CDR1 KGHSH and CDR2 LQKENI. The full variable domain, in which reference TRBV18 and TRBJ1-4 provide the parts outside the CDR3, is NAGVMQNPRHLVRRRGQEARLRCSPMKGHSHVYWYRQLPEEGLKFMVYLQKENIIDESGMPKERFSAEFPKEGPSILRIQQVVRGDSAAYFCASSPQSGLSSEFGSGTQLSVL.

This sequence joins TRBV6-6 and TRBJ2-7; no clear D gene. V gave up 8 bases and J gave up 7 bases, with 12 bases separating them. The germline V gene has CDR1 MNHNY and CDR2 SVGAGI (reference sequence). The CDR3 has 11 amino acids. This CDR3 is CASGESNEQYF. The CDR3 DNA follows: TGTGCCAGCGGTGAATCTAATGAGCAGTACTTC.

The chain combines TRBV19 with TRBJ1-4; D is unresolved. Trimming stripped 3 bases from V and 7 bases from J, with 9 bases between. In germline, CDR1 is LNHDA, CDR2 SQIVND (reference sequence). This CDR3 comprises 13 residues. The CDR3 spells CASSMASGEKLFF. Here the CDR3 DNA reads TGTGCCAGTAGTATGGCGAGTGGTGAAAAACTGTTTTTT.

This chain links TRBV9 with TRBJ1-6, with D possibly matching TRBD1 (5 bases). The CDR3 runs 14 residues. The germline CDR1 and CDR2 sequences are SGDLS and YYNGEE. V dropped 3 bases and J dropped 8 bases, with 12 bases sitting between them. DNA of the CDR3: TGTGCCAGCAGCGCCCGGGGGGAATATTCACCCCTCCACTTT. Translated, it gives CASSARGEYSPLHF.

This chain links TRBV18 with TRBJ2-5, with 12 bases lining up with TRBD2. V lost 0 bases to trimming and J lost 4 bases; unmatched junction nucleotides: 3. The CDR3 length is 16 residues. Germline V gene data show CDR1 as KGHSH and CDR2 as LQKENI. The CDR3 DNA sequence: TGTGCCAGCTCACCACCGGGACTAGCGGGTGGAGAGACCCAGTACTTC. As protein: CASSPPGLAGGETQYF.